Listed here are 12 T cell receptor beta chains from one sample, sequenced in a study of control samples from healthy donors and cancer patients (dated by TCRdb to 2020 to 2021). Library construction relied on the immunoSEQ multiplex PCR assay. Sourced from immuneACCESS, this table was stored by TCRdb with only in-frame sequences that have V and J called. A share of the clones is absent; for the studies checked, an unresolved V gene accounts for under half, and the remainder has no known explanation. Here the sample has tens of thousands of clones; less than 85% occur a single time. 38% of the sample is in the top ten clones. Sample: PBMCs. These receptors all come from a man in his 70s with lung cancer.

The CDR3 DNA sequence: TGTGCCAGTAGTAAGGGGGGAGGGTCCACCGGGGAGCTGTTTTTT. It translates to CASSKGGGSTGELFF. The J gene is TRBJ2-2, the V gene TRBV19; TRBD2 might be the D (7 bases). CDR1 LNHDA and CDR2 SQIVND come from the germline V gene (reference sequence). V was cut by 4 bases and J by 4 bases, with 13 bases left in between. CDR3 length equals 15 residues.

The rearrangement joins TRBV21-1 to TRBJ2-7; no check of the table's D call, TRBD1, against the DNA was made. TRBV21-1 corresponds to a pseudogene. The CDR3 consists of 17 residues. The CDR3 region has the DNA TGTGCCAGCGCGAGGGACTGCCGGGACAGGGTGTCCTACGAGCAGTACTTC. This sequence encodes CASARDCRDRVSYEQYF.

The J gene is TRBJ2-7, the V gene TRBV9; D ambiguous. Looked up from germline, CDR1 is SGDLS and CDR2 is YYNGEE. V was pared by 0 bases and J by 1 base, with 8 bases between. The CDR3 spans 14 residues. This chain's CDR3 is CASSVGLESYEQYF. In DNA, the CDR3 is TGTGCCAGCAGCGTAGGCTTAGAGTCCTACGAGCAGTACTTC.

The V and J genes are TRBV7-9 and TRBJ1-2; no firm D call. Germline values: CDR1 SEHNR, CDR2 FQNEAQ (reference sequence). V gave up 6 bases and J gave up 6 bases, with 14 bases separating them. The length of the CDR3 is 13 residues. The CDR3, as DNA: TGTGCCAGCAGACGTGGCGGTACGGATGGCTACACCTTC. It is translated as CASRRGGTDGYTF.

The chain uses TRBV18 and TRBJ2-7; 7 positions match TRBD1. The CDR3 covers 14 residues. The germline V gene encodes CDR1 KGHSH and CDR2 LQKENI. Losses at the gene ends were 4 bases for V and 3 bases for J; bases not matched to a gene: 6. Here the CDR3 reads CASSRYGTDYEQYF. The CDR3 coding sequence is TGTGCCAGCTCACGGTACGGGACAGACTACGAGCAGTACTTC.

This clone appeared once. This chain links TRBV12-3 or TRBV12-4 with TRBJ1-6, with D maybe TRBD1 (5 bases). Trimming removed 5 bases from V and 10 bases from J, with 12 bases in between. The CDR3 loop spans 13 amino acids. Here the CDR3 reads CASSPQGTSPLHF. In DNA form, the CDR3 reads TGTGCCAGCAGTCCCCAGGGAACGTCACCCCTCCACTTT.

The V and J genes are TRBV6-5 and TRBJ2-1; TRBD2 matches at 8 bases. This CDR3 contains 15 residues. V was pared by 4 bases and J by 8 bases, with 10 bases of the junction left unmatched. The germline gives CDR1 MNHEY, CDR2 SVGAGI. CDR3 sequence: CASSSNGGAVDEQFF. CDR3 coding DNA: TGTGCCAGCAGTTCGAACGGGGGGGCCGTAGATGAGCAGTTCTTC.

The chain joins TRBV2 to TRBJ2-1; D is tentatively TRBD1 or TRBD2 (5 bases each). The CDR3 loop spans 11 amino acids. Between the trimmed V and J ends, which lost 7 bases and 6 bases, there was a span of 7 bases. CDR1 is SNHLY and CDR2 is FYNNEI in the germline V gene. The CDR3: CASTGANEQFF. Written as DNA, the CDR3 is TGTGCCAGCACCGGGGCCAATGAGCAGTTCTTC.

This chain joins TRBV11-3 and TRBJ2-1; 9 bases fit TRBD1. The germline V gene has CDR1 SGHNT and CDR2 YENEEA. After removal of 5 bases from V and 4 bases from J, the junction contained 6 bases not matched to a gene. The CDR3 sequence is 15 residues long. The CDR3: CASSDNRGLYNEQFF. CDR3 bases: TGTGCCAGCAGCGACAACAGGGGGCTTTACAATGAGCAGTTCTTC.

The gene calls are TRBV5-8 and TRBJ1-3; no definite D call. This CDR3 is built from 12 residues. CDR1 is SGHTS, CDR2 YDEGEE, per germline. The V end lost 1 base, the J end lost 1 base, and 0 bases lay between the germline ends. DNA of the CDR3: TGTGCCAGCAGCTTGTCTGGAAACACCATATATTTT. Translated, it gives CASSLSGNTIYF.

The chain is built from TRBV6-5 and TRBJ2-1; 10 nucleotides align to TRBD1. This CDR3 is 16 amino acids long. The V segment lost 2 bases and the J segment 6 bases; nucleotides outside the gene matches: 7. Germline CDR1 reads MNHEY; CDR2 reads SVGAGI. The CDR3 is CASSYRGGTGVNEQFF. The CDR3 DNA reads TGTGCCAGCAGTTACAGGGGGGGGACAGGGGTCAATGAGCAGTTCTTC.

The V and J genes are TRBV6-2 or TRBV6-3 and TRBJ2-3; 8 positions agree with TRBD2. The ends lost 5 bases at V and 1 base at J; junction bases unmatched: 11. The CDR3 sequence is 17 residues long. Germline assignment: CDR1 MNHEY and CDR2 SVGEGT. The chain's CDR3 is CASSQAGGVIGTDTQYF. The CDR3 nucleotides read TGTGCCAGCAGTCAGGCGGGGGGCGTGATAGGCACAGATACGCAGTATTTT.